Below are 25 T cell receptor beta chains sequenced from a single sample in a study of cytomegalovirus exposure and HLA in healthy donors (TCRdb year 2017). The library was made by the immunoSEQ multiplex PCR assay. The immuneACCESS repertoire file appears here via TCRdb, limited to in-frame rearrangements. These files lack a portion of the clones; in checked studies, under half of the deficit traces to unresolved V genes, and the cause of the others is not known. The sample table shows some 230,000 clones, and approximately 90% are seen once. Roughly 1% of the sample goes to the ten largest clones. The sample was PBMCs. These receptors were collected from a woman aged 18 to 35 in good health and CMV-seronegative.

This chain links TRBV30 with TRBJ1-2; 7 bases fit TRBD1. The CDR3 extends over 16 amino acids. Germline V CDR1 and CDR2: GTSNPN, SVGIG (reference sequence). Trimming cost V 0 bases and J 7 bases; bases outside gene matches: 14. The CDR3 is CAWSVRSGGGLGGYTF. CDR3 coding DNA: TGTGCCTGGAGTGTACGATCAGGGGGTGGCTTAGGTGGCTACACCTTC. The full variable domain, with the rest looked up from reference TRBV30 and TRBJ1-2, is SQTIHQWPATLVQPVGSPLSLECTVEGTSNPNLYWYRQAAGRGLQLLFYSVGIGQISSEVPQNLSASRPQDRQFILSSKKLLLSDSGFYLCAWSVRSGGGLGGYTFGSGTRLTVV.

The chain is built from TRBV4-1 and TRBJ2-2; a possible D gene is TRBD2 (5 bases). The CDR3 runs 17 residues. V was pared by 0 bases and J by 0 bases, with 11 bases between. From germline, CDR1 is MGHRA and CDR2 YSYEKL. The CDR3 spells CASSQDPGSSNTGELFF. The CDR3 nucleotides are TGCGCCAGCAGCCAAGATCCGGGGAGTTCGAACACCGGGGAGCTGTTTTTT.

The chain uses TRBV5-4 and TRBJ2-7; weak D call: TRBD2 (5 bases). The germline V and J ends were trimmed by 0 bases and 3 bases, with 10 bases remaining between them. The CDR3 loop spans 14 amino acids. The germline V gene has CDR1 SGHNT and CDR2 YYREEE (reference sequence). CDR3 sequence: CASSLGPGDYEQYF. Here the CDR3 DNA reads TGTGCCAGCAGCTTGGGACCCGGGGACTACGAGCAGTACTTC. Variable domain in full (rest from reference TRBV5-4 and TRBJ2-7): ETGVTQSPTHLIKTRGQQVTLRCSSQSGHNTVSWYQQALGQGPQFIFQYYREEENGRGNFPPRFSGLQFPNYSSELNVNALELDDSALYLCASSLGPGDYEQYFGPGTRLTVT.

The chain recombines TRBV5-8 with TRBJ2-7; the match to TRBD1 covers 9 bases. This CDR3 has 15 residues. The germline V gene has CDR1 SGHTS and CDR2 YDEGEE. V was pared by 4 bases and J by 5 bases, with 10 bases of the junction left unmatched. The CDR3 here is CASSINRGRFHEQYF. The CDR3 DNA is TGTGCCAGCAGCATCAACAGGGGGCGGTTCCACGAGCAGTACTTC.

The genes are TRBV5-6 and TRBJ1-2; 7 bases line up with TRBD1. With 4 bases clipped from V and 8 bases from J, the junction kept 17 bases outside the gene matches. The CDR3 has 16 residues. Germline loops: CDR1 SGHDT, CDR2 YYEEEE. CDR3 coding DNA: TGTGCCAGCAGCCGAGGACAGGTCACCCGCTTCTGGGGCTACACCTTC. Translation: CASSRGQVTRFWGYTF.

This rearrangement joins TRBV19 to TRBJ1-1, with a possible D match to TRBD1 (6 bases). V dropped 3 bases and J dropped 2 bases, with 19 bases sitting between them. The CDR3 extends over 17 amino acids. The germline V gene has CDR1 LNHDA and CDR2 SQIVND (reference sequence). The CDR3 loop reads CASSILTGKGPNTEAFF. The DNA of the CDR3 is TGTGCCAGTAGTATCCTTACAGGGAAAGGGCCCAACACTGAAGCTTTCTTT.

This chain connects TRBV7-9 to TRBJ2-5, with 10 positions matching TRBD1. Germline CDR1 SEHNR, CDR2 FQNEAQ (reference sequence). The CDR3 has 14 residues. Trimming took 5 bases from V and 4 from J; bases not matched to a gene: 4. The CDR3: CASSAWDRGETQYF. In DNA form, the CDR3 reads TGTGCCAGCAGCGCCTGGGACAGGGGAGAGACCCAGTACTTC.

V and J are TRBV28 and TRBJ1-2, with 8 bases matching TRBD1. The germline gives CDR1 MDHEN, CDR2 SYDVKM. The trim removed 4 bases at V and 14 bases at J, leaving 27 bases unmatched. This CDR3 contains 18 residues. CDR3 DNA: TGTGCCAGCAGTTACCACAATCGACACCCGTTCCAGGGGGCAGTTTCAACCTTC. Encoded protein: CASSYHNRHPFQGAVSTF.

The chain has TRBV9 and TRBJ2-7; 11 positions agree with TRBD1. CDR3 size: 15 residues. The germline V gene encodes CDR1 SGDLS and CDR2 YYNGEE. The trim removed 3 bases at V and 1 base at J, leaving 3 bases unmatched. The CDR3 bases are TGTGCCAGCAGCGGAGGGACAGGGGGTTCCTACGAGCAGTACTTC. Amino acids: CASSGGTGGSYEQYF.

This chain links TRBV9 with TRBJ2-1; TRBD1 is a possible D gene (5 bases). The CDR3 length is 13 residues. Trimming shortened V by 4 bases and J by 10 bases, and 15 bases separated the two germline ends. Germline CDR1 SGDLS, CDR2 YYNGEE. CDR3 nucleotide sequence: TGTGCCAGCAGCCCCAGGGAAAGAGGCGAGCAGTTCTTC. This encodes CASSPRERGEQFF.

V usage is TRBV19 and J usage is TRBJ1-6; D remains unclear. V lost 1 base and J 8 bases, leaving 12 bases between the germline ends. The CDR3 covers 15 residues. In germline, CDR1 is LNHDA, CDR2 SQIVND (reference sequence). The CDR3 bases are TGTGCCAGTAGTATAGGAGGGTTGGGCGATTCACCCCTCCACTTT. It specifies CASSIGGLGDSPLHF.

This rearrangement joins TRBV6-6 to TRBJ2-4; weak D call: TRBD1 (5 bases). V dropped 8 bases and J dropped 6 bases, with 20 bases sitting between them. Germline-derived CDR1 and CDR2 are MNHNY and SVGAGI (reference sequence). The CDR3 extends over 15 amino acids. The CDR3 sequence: CASVSSAGWGNIQYF. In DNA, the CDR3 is TGTGCCAGCGTTTCGAGTGCAGGGTGGGGAAACATTCAGTACTTC.

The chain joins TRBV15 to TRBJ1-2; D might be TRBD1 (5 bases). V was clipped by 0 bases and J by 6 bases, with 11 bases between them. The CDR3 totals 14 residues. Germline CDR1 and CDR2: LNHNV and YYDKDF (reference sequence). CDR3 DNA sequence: TGTGCCACCAGCAGAGATCTCACAGGCGATGGCTACACCTTC. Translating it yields CATSRDLTGDGYTF.

The CDR3 nucleotides read TGCGCCAGCAGCCAAGAGTGGCGGCTCATGAACACTGAAGCTTTCTTT. Residues: CASSQEWRLMNTEAFF. This rearrangement joins TRBV4-1 to TRBJ1-1; D is unclear. CDR3 length: 16 residues. Germline values: CDR1 MGHRA, CDR2 YSYEKL. V lost 0 bases, J lost 0 bases, and 11 bases lay in between.

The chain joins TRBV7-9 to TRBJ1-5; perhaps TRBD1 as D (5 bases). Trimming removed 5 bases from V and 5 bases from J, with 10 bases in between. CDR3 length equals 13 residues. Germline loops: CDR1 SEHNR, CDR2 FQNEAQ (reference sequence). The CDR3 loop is CASSAPGDQPQHF. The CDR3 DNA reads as TGTGCCAGCAGCGCGCCGGGGGATCAGCCCCAGCATTTT.

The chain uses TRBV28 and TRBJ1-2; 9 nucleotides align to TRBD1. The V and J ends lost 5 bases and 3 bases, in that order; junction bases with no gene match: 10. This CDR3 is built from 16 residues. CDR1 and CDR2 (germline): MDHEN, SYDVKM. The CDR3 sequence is CASSPPGTGNDYGYTF. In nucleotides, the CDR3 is TGTGCCAGCAGTCCACCTGGGACAGGGAACGACTATGGCTACACCTTC.

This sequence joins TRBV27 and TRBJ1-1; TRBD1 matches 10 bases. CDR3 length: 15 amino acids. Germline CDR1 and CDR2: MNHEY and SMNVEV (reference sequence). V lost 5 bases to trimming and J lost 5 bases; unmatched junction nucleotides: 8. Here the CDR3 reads CASSTPTGGLTEAFF. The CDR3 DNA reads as TGTGCCAGCAGTACCCCGACAGGGGGCCTTACTGAAGCTTTCTTT.

Here the CDR3 DNA reads TGCAGCGTTACCGACAGGGTAATGCCCGAGCAGTACTTC. It encodes CSVTDRVMPEQYF. The chain has TRBV29-1 and TRBJ2-7; 7 positions match TRBD1. Germline loops: CDR1 SQVTM, CDR2 ANQGSEA. Losses at the gene ends were 5 bases for V and 6 bases for J; bases not matched to a gene: 10. The CDR3 consists of 13 residues.

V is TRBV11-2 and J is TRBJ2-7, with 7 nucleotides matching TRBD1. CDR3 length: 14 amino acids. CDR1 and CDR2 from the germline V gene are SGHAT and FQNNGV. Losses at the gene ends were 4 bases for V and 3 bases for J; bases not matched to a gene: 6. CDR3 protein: CASSSGTAIYEQYF. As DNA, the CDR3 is TGTGCCAGCAGCTCCGGGACAGCCATCTACGAGCAGTACTTC.

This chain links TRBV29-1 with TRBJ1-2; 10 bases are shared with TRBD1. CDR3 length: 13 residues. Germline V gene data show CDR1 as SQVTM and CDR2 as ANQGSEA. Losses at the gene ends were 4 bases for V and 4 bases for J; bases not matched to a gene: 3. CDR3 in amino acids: CSVAGQGSYGYTF. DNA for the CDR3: TGCAGCGTTGCGGGACAGGGGTCCTATGGCTACACCTTC.

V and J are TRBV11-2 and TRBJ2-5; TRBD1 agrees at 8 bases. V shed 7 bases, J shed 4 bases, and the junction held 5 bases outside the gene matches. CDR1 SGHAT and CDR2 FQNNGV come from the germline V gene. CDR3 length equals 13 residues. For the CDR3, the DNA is TGTGCCAGCACGAGGACAGGGCGAGAGACCCAGTACTTC. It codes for CASTRTGRETQYF.

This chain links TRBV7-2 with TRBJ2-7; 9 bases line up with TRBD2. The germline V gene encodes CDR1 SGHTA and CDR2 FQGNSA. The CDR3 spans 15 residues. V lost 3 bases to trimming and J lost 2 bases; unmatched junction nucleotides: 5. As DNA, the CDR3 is TGTGCCAGCAGCTTTCGGACTAGCGCGACCTACGAGCAGTACTTC. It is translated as CASSFRTSATYEQYF.

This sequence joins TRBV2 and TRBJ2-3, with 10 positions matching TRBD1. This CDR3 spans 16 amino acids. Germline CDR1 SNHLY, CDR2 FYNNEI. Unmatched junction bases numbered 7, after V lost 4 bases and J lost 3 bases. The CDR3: CASSGGTGAETDTQYF. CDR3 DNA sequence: TGTGCCAGCAGTGGCGGGACAGGGGCCGAAACAGATACGCAGTATTTT.

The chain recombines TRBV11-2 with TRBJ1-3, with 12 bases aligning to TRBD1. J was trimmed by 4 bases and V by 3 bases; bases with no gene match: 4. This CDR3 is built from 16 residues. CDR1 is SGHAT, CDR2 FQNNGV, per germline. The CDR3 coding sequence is TGTGCCAGCAGCTTCCGGGACAGGGGGCGCGGAAACACCATATATTTT. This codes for CASSFRDRGRGNTIYF. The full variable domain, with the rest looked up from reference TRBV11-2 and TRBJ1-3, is EAGVAQSPRYKIIEKRQSVAFWCNPISGHATLYWYQQILGQGPKLLIQFQNNGVVDDSQLPKDRFSAERLKGVDSTLKIQPAKLEDSAVYLCASSFRDRGRGNTIYFGEGSWLTVV.

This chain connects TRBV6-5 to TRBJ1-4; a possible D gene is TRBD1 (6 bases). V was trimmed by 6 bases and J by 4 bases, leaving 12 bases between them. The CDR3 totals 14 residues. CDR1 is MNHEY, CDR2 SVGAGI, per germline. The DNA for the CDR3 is TGTGCCAGCAGACGACAGGCTTATAATGAAAAACTGTTTTTT. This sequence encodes CASRRQAYNEKLFF.